This T cell receptor beta chain was retrieved from a study of monozygotic twins with inflammatory bowel disease. Regarding the study as a whole: There were differing immunosuppressive treatments, which may have added variability to patient repertoires.

The CDR3 covers 16 residues. CDR1 and CDR2 (germline): SGHTA, FQGNSA. Template-switch reactions added UMIs with a 6-nucleotide sample barcode. From the 5' RACE reads, TCRdb lists one entry per CDR3 protein and no DNA. The listing contains about 380,000 distinct CDR3 sequences. In regard to this clonotype: Its antigen is as yet unknown.

This receptor was obtained from a human donor with ulcerative colitis or Crohn's disease, or a healthy co-twin of an affected twin (not recorded which). The chain links TRBV7-2 to TRBJ1-1; TCRdb returns TRBD1, unconfirmable since there is no DNA. Sequencing used blood. The CDR3 is CASSLATGGGLTEAFF.